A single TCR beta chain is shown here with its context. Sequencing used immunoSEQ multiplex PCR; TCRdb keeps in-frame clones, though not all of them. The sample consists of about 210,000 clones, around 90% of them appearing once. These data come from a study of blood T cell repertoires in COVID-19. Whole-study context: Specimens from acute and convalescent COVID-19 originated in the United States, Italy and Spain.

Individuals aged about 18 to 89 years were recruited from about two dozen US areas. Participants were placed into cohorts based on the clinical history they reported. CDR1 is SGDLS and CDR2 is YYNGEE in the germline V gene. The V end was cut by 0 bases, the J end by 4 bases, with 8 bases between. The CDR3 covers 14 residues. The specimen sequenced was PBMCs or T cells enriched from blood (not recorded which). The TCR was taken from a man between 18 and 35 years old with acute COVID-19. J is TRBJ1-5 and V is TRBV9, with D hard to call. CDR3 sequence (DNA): TGTGCCAGCAGCGTAGGAGGAGGGAATCAGCCCCAGCATTTT. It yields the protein CASSVGGGNQPQHF.